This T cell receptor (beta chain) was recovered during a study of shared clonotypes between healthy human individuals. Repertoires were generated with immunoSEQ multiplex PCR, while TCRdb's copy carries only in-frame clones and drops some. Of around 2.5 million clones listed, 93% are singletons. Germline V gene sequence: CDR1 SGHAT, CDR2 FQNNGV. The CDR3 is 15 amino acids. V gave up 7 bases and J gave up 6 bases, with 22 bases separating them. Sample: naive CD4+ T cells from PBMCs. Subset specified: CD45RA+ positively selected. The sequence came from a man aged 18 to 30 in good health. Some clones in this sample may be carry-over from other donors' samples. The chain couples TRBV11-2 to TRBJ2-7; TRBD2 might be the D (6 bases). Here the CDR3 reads CASTDTQNLATEQYF. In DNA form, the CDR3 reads TGTGCCAGCACCGACACTCAAAATCTAGCGACCGAGCAGTACTTC.